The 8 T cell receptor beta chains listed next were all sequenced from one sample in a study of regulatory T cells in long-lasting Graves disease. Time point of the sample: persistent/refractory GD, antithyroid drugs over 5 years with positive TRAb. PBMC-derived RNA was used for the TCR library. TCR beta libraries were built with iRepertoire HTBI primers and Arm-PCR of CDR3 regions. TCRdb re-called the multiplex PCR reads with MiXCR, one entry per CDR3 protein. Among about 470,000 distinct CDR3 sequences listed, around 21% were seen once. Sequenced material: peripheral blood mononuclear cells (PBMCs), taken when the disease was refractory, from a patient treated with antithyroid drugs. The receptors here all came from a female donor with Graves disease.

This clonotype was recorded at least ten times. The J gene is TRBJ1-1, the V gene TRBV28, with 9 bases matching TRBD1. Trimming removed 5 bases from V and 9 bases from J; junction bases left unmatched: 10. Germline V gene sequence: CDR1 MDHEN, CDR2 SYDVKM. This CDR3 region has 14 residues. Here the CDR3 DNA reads TGTGCCAGCAGTCCTCTGGGACAGGGCAAACAAGCTTTCTTT. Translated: CASSPLGQGKQAFF.

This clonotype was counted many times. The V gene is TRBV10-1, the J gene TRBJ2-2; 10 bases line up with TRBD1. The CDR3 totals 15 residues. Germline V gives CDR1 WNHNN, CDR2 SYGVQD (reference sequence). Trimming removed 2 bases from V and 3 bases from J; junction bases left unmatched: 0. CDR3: CASSEGTGDTGELFF. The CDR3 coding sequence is TGCGCCAGCAGTGAGGGGACAGGGGACACCGGGGAGCTGTTTTTT.

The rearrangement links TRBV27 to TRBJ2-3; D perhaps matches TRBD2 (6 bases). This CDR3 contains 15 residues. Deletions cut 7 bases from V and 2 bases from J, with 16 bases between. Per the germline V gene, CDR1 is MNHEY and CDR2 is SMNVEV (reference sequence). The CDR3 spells CASNSPGAPTDTQYF. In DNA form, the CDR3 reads TGTGCCAGCAATTCACCGGGAGCACCCACAGATACGCAGTATTTT.

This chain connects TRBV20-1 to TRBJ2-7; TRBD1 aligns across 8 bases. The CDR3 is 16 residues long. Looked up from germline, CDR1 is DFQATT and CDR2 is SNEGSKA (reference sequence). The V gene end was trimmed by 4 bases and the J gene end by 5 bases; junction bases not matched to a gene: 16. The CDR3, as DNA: TGCAGTGCTACATTGGGACTCCGGACAGGGCTGGACGAGCAGTACTTC. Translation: CSATLGLRTGLDEQYF.

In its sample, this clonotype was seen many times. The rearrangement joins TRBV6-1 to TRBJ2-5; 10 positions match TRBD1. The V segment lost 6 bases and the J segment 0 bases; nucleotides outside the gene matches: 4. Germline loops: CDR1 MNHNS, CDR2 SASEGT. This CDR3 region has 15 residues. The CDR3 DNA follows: TGTGCCAGCAGCCCGGACAGGGGGGACCAAGAGACCCAGTACTTC. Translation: CASSPDRGDQETQYF.

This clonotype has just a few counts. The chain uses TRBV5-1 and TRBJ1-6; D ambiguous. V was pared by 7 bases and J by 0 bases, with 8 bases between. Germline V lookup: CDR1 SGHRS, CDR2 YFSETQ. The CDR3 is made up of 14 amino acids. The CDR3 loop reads CASRTSSYNSPLHF. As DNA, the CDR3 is TGCGCCAGCCGGACGAGCTCCTATAATTCACCCCTCCACTTT.

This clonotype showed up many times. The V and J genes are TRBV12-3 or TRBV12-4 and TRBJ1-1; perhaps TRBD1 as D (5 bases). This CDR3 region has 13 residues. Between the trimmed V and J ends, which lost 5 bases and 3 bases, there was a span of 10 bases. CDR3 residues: CASSDRGDTEAFF. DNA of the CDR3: TGTGCCAGCAGTGACCGGGGGGACACTGAAGCTTTCTTT.

The CDR3 protein is CASSPGTGGGNEQFF. The DNA of the CDR3 is TGTGCCAGCAGCCCCGGGACAGGCGGTGGGAATGAGCAGTTCTTC. The gene calls are TRBV6-1 and TRBJ2-1, with 8 bases that match TRBD1. This CDR3 has 15 residues. V trimming: 6 bases; J trimming: 7 bases; junction bases outside the gene matches: 11. Germline V lookup: CDR1 MNHNS, CDR2 SASEGT.